This T cell receptor beta chain was sequenced for a study of shared clonotypes between healthy human individuals. In the study overall: Per-donor plates numbered three CD4 naive, three CD4 memory, two CD8 naive and one CD8 memory.

Concerning this clone: Its antigen is unidentified.

Study-wide findings and caveats: The study generally estimated greater richness for naive than memory subsets.

Profiling relied on immunoSEQ multiplex PCR, and the TCRdb table lists in-frame clones only, not all of them. The table lists around 1.4 million clones, approximately 98.5% of them singletons. The clonotype was recovered from a man aged 25-40 years in good health. Material for sequencing was naive CD4+ T cells sorted from blood. Subset here: CD45RA+ positively selected.

The CDR3 sequence: CASSSLSRGGRVNEQYF. In nucleotides, the CDR3 is TGCGCCAGCAGCTCGCTCTCTAGGGGCGGGAGAGTCAACGAGCAGTACTTC. The J gene is TRBJ2-7, the V gene TRBV5-1; 7 bases line up with TRBD2. The CDR3 has 17 residues. Unmatched junction bases numbered 17, after V lost 3 bases and J lost 5 bases. Germline values: CDR1 SGHRS, CDR2 YFSETQ.